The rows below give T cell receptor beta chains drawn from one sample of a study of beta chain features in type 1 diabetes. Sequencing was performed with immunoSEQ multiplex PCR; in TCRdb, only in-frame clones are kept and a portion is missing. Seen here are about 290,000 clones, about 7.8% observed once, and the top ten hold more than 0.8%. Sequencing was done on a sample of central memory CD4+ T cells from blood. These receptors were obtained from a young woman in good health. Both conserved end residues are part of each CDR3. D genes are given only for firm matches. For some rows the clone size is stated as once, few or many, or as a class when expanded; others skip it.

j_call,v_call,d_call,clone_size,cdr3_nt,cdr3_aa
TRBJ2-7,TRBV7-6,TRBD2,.,TGTGCCAGCAGCCAGCGGGGATTCGAGCAGTACTTC,CASSQRGFEQYF
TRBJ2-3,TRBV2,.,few,TGTGCCAGCAGTGTCACGAGGGGAGGTACAGATACGCAGTATTTT,CASSVTRGGTDTQYF
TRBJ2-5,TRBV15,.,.,TGTGCCACCAGCAGAGATAGGGGGGAGACCCAGTACTTC,CATSRDRGETQYF
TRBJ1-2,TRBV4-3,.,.,TGCGCCAGCAGCCAAGATAGGAACAAGGGCTATGGCTACACCTTC,CASSQDRNKGYGYTF
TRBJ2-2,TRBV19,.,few,TGTGCCAGTAGACGATCGGGGACCGGGGAGCTGTTTTTT,CASRRSGTGELFF
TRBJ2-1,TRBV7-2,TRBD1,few,TGTGCCAGCAGCTTAGTAGGGACAGGGGGGTACAATGAGCAGTTCTTC,CASSLVGTGGYNEQFF
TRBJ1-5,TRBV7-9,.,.,TGTGCCAGCAGCCAGGACGGGGGGGGCAATCAGCCCCAGCATTTT,CASSQDGGGNQPQHF
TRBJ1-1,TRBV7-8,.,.,TGTGCCAGCAGGATTACGGTGACTGAAGCTTTCTTT,CASRITVTEAFF
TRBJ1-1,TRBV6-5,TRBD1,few,TGTGCCAGCAGTTCTCGGACAGGGAACACTGAAGCTTTCTTT,CASSSRTGNTEAFF
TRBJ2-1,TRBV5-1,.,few,TGCGCCAGCAGCCTGGGGTCTAGCCTGGGCCGTGAGCAGTTCTTC,CASSLGSSLGREQFF
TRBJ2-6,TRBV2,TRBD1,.,TGTGCCAGCAGTGAAGGGACAGGGGACTATTCTGGGGCCAACGTCCTGACTTTC,CASSEGTGDYSGANVLTF
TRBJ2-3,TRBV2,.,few,TGTGCCAGCAGACCGGACGCGGGGGCCGGCACAGATACGCAGTATTTT,CASRPDAGAGTDTQYF
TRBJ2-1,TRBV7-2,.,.,TGTGCCAGCAGCTTAGCTAGGGACAATGAGCAGTTCTTC,CASSLARDNEQFF
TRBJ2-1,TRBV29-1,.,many,TGCAGCGTTGATCTGGTTTACAATGAGCAGTTCTTC,CSVDLVYNEQFF
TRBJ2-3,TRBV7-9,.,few,TGTGCCAGCAGCGCCAGGGTAGGCACAGATACGCAGTATTTT,CASSARVGTDTQYF
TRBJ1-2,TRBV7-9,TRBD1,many,TGTGCCAGCAGCTTAGATCAGGGGGACTATGGCTACACCTTC,CASSLDQGDYGYTF
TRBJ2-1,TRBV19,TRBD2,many,TGTGCCAGTAGTACCCTCTGGACTAGCGGGAGTATGCACAATGAGCAGTTCTTC,CASSTLWTSGSMHNEQFF
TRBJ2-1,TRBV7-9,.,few,TGTGCCAGCAGCTTGTCTCCTCAGGTCGGCAATGAGCAGTTCTTC,CASSLSPQVGNEQFF
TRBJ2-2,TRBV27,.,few,TGTGCCAGCAGTTTGGGGTCCGGCGGGGCGAACACCGGGGAGCTGTTTTTT,CASSLGSGGANTGELFF
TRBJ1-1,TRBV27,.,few,TGTGCCAGCAGCAGATATTCGGGTGGAGGAAACAAAGGCACTGAAGCTTTCTTT,CASSRYSGGGNKGTEAFF
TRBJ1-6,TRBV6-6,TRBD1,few,TGTGCCAGCAGCCCCGCCGGGACAGGGGGTTCACCCCTCCACTTT,CASSPAGTGGSPLHF
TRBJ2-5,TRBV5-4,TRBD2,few,TGTGCCAGCAGCTCCGCCGGGACTAGCTCACTCGGGACCCAGTACTTC,CASSSAGTSSLGTQYF
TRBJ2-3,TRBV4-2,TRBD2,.,TGTGCCAGCAGATTGAGCGGGGGAGGCGGCGATACGCAGTATTTT,CASRLSGGGGDTQYF
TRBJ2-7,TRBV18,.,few,TGTGCCAGCTCACCACCCTTTCCCCTATCCTACGAGCAGTACTTC,CASSPPFPLSYEQYF
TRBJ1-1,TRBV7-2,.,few,TGTGCCAGCAGCTTAGTAAGTTACACTGAAGCTTTCTTT,CASSLVSYTEAFF
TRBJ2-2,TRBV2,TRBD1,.,TGTGCCAGCAGTCCCCGACAGGGGGCGAACACCGGGGAGCTGTTTTTT,CASSPRQGANTGELFF
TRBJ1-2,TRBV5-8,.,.,TGTGCCAGCAGCTTGATTGGCTACACCTTC,CASSLIGYTF
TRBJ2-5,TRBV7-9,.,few,TGTGCCAGCAGCTTAATGGCAGGGGCAGAGACCCAGTACTTC,CASSLMAGAETQYF
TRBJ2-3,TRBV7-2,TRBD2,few,TGTGCCAGCAGCTTGGGGACTAGCGGGGGGTACACAGATACGCAGTATTTT,CASSLGTSGGYTDTQYF
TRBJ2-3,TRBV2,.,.,TGTGCCAGCATTCTCCTTTCCCTGGGGGCAGATACGCAGTATTTT,CASILLSLGADTQYF
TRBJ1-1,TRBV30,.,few,TGTGCCTGGAACCCGGGGAACACTGAAGCTTTCTTT,CAWNPGNTEAFF
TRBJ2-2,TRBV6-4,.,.,TGTGCCAGCAGCCCCTATGGGGGATCGAACACCGGGGAGCTGTTTTTT,CASSPYGGSNTGELFF
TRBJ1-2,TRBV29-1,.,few,TGCAGCGTTGAAGGGGGTCGATCGAAATTGGATGGCTACACCTTC,CSVEGGRSKLDGYTF
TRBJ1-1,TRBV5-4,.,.,TGTGCCAGCAGCCGGAGAGCCGTGAAAGACATTGAAGCTTTCTTT,CASSRRAVKDIEAFF
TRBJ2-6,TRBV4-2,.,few,TGTGCCAGCAGCCAAGAGCAGGGGTCGGGTGGGGCCAACGTCCTGACTTTC,CASSQEQGSGGANVLTF
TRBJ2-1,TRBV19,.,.,TGTGCCAGTAGCCCAATTGCGGGACCCAACAATGAGCAGTTCTTC,CASSPIAGPNNEQFF
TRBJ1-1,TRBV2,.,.,TGTGCCAGCAGTGCCGACAGCATGAACACTGAAGCTTTCTTT,CASSADSMNTEAFF
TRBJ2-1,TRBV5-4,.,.,TGTGCCAGCGGTGTGGACCGCAATGAGCAGTTCTTC,CASGVDRNEQFF
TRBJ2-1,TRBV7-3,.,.,TGTGCCAGCAGCTCGGCCCCCGGGACCTACAATGAGCAGTTCTTC,CASSSAPGTYNEQFF
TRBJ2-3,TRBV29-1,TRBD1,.,TGCACCATGACCGGGACAGGGCAAGATACGCAGTATTTT,CTMTGTGQDTQYF
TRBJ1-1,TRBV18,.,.,TGTGCCAGCTCACCTTGGACGGATAACACTGAAGCTTTCTTT,CASSPWTDNTEAFF
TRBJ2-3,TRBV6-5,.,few,TGTGCCAGCAGCTCGAGCGCAGATACGCAGTATTTT,CASSSSADTQYF
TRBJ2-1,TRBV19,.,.,TGTGCCAGTAGTACTGGACAAACCTGGAATGAGCAGTTCTTC,CASSTGQTWNEQFF
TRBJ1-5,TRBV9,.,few,TGTGCCAGCAGCGTGGACGGATCCAATCAGCCCCAGCATTTT,CASSVDGSNQPQHF
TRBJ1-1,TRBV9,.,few,TGTGCCAGCAGCGTAGCCACGCGCACTGAAGCTTTCTTT,CASSVATRTEAFF
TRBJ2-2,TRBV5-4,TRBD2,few,TGTGCCAGCAGCCTGGGAGGGCAGTACACCGGGGAGCTGTTTTTT,CASSLGGQYTGELFF
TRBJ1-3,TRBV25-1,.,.,TGTGCCAGCAGTGCCCCTCCGACAGCCTCTGGAAACACCATATATTTT,CASSAPPTASGNTIYF
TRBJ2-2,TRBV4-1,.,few,TGCGCCAGCAGCCAAGCAGGGAACACCGGGGAGCTGTTTTTT,CASSQAGNTGELFF
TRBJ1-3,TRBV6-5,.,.,TGTGCCAGCACCAAAGGGGGGCCTGGAAACACCATATATTTT,CASTKGGPGNTIYF
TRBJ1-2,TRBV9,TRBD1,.,TGTGCCAGCAGCCTCTCAGGGGGCGAATCTGACTATGGCTACACCTTC,CASSLSGGESDYGYTF
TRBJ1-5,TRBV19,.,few,TGTGCCAGTAGTATAGCTAGGGACCTTAATCAGCCCCAGCATTTT,CASSIARDLNQPQHF
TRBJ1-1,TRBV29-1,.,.,TGCAGCGTTGAGACCCTAGGTAACAGGAACACTGAAGCTTTCTTT,CSVETLGNRNTEAFF
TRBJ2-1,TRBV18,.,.,TGTGCCAGCTCACCGCCGCAGGGGATTTCCTCCTACAATGAGCAGTTCTTC,CASSPPQGISSYNEQFF
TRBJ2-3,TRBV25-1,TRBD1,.,TGTGCCAGCAGTGAATTCAGACAGGGATGGGACACAGATACGCAGTATTTT,CASSEFRQGWDTDTQYF
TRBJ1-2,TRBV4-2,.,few,TGTGCCAGCAGCCAAGAGGGGCAGGGGCTTGGCTACACCTTC,CASSQEGQGLGYTF
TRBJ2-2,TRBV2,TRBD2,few,TGTGCCAGCGGTGGACTAGCGAACACCGGGGAGCTGTTTTTT,CASGGLANTGELFF